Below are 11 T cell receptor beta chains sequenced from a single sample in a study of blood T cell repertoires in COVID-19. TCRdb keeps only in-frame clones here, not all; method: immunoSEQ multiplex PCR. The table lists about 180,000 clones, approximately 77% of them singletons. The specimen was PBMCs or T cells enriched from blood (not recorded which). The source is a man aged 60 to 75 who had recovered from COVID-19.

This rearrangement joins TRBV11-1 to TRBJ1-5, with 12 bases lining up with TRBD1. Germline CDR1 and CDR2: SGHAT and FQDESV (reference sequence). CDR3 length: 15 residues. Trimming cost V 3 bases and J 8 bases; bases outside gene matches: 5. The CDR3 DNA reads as TGTGCCAGCAGCTTGGGGACAGGGGGCAAGGAGCCCCAGCATTTT. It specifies CASSLGTGGKEPQHF.

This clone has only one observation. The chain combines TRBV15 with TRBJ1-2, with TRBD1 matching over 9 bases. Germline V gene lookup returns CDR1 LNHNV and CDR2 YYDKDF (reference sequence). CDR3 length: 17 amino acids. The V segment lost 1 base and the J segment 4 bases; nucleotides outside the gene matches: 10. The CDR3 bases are TGTGCCACCAGCAGAGGCGGTACAGGGGGCCGCCTCTATGGCTACACCTTC. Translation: CATSRGGTGGRLYGYTF.

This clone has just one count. The CDR3 region is CASSFYAGSYEQYF. CDR3 DNA: TGTGCCAGCAGTTTCTACGCGGGTAGCTACGAGCAGTACTTC. The V and J genes are TRBV27 and TRBJ2-7; tentative D call: TRBD2 (5 bases). The CDR3 consists of 14 residues. The germline CDR1 and CDR2 sequences are MNHEY and SMNVEV (reference sequence). The V gene lost 3 bases and the J gene lost 3 bases, with 12 bases spanning the gap.

Here the CDR3 reads CASSRGRPGQGIANYGYTF. Written as DNA, the CDR3 is TGTGCCAGCAGCCGAGGCCGACCGGGACAGGGCATAGCTAACTATGGCTACACCTTC. The chain is built from TRBV13 and TRBJ1-2, with TRBD1 identical over 9 bases. The CDR3 has 19 residues. Per the germline V gene, CDR1 is PRHDT and CDR2 is FYEKMQ (reference sequence). After removal of 5 bases from V and 0 bases from J, the junction contained 16 bases not matched to a gene.

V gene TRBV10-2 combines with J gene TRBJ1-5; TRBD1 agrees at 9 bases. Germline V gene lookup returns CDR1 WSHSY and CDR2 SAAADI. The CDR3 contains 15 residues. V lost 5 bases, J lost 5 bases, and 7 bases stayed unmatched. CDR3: CASSPGTGWDQPQHF. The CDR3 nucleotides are TGCGCCAGCAGTCCTGGGACAGGGTGGGATCAGCCCCAGCATTTT.

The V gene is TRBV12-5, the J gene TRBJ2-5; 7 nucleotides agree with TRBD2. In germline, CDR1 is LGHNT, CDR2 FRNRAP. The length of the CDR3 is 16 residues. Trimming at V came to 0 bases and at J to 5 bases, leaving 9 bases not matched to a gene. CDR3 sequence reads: CASGLVGGGIMETQYF. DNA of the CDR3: TGTGCTAGTGGTTTGGTCGGCGGGGGTATTATGGAGACCCAGTACTTC. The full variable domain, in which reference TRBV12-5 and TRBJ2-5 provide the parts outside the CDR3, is DARVTQTPRHKVTEMGQEVTMRCQPILGHNTVFWYRQTMMQGLELLAYFRNRAPLDDSGMPKDRFSAEMPDATLATLKIQPSEPRDSAVYFCASGLVGGGIMETQYFGPGTRLLVL.

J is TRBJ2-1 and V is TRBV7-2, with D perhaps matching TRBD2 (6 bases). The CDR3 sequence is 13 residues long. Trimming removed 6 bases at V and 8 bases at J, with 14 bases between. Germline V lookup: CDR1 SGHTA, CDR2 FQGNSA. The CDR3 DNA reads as TGTGCCAGCAGTCTCCAGGGAGGAGATGAGCAGTTCTTC. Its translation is CASSLQGGDEQFF.

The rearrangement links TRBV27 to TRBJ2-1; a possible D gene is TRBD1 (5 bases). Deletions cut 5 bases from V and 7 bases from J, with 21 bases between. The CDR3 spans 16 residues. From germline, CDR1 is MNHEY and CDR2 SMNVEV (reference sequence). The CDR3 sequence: CASSLLQGFKTNEQFF. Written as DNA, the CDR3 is TGTGCCAGCAGTCTTCTTCAGGGTTTTAAAACGAATGAGCAGTTCTTC.

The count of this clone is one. In nucleotides, the CDR3 is TGCGCCAGTGCGAAAAGCCGCGTCACTGAAGCTTTCTTT. It specifies CASAKSRVTEAFF. The chain uses TRBV5-1 and TRBJ1-1; D gene ambiguous. Per germline, CDR1 SGHRS and CDR2 YFSETQ. The CDR3 has 13 amino acids. V lost 8 bases to trimming and J lost 4 bases, with 15 bases between them.

The CDR3 sequence is CASSFGRGDTGELFF. Here the CDR3 DNA reads TGTGCCAGCAGCTTTGGACGGGGGGACACCGGGGAGCTGTTTTTT. The chain carries TRBV11-3 and TRBJ2-2; 7 nucleotides match TRBD2. J gave up 3 bases and V 3 bases, and 4 bases lay outside the gene matches. CDR1 and CDR2 from the germline V gene are SGHNT and YENEEA. The CDR3 is made up of 15 amino acids.

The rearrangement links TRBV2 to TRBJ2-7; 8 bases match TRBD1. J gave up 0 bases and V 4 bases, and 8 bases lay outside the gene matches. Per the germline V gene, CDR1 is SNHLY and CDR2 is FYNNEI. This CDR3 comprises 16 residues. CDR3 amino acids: CASSARARGLSYEQYF. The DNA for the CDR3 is TGTGCCAGCAGTGCTCGGGCCAGGGGGCTCTCCTACGAGCAGTACTTC.